This TCR beta chain was recorded in a study of cytomegalovirus exposure and HLA in healthy donors. Whole-study results and caveats: It was shown in a later analysis that HLA-associated TCR beta chains were more clonally expanded than other, equally common chains.

With regard to this clone: The antigen is undetermined.

60 Vbeta and 13 Jbeta primers were used in PCR. Assay used: immunoSEQ multiplex PCR; TCRdb lists only in-frame clones, some missing. This repertoire shows about 160,000 clones, roughly 80% found once; its top ten account for about 2.1%. The specimen sequenced was PBMCs. The receptor was derived from a female donor in good health and CMV-seronegative.

CDR3 residues: CASSFMGQGGNTIYF. The CDR3 DNA is TGTGCCAGCAGCTTCATGGGACAGGGTGGTAACACCATATATTTT. The chain joins TRBV11-2 to TRBJ1-3, with 9 bases identical to TRBD1. Looked up from germline, CDR1 is SGHAT and CDR2 is FQNNGV. This CDR3 has 15 residues. V was clipped by 3 bases and J by 7 bases; unmatched bases: 7.